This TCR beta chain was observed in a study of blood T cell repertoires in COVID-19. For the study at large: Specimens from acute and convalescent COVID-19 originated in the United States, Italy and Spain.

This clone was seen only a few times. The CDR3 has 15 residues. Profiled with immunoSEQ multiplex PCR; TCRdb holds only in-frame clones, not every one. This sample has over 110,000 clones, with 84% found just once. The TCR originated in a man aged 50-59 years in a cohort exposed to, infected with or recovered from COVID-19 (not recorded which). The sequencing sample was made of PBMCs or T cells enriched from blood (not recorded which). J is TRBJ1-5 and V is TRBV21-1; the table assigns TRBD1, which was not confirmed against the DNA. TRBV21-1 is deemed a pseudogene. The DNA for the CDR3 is TGTGCCACCGCCGGGACAGGGGTTGAAGATCAGCCCCAGCATTTT. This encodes CATAGTGVEDQPQHF.